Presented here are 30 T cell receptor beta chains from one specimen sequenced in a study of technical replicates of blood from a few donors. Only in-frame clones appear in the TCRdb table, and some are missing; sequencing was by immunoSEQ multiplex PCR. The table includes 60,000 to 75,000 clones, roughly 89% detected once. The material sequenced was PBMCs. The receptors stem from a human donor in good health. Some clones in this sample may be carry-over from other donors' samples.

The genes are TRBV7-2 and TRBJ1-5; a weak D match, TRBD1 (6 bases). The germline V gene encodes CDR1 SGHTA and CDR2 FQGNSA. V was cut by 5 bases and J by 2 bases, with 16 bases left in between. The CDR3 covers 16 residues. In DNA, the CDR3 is TGTGCCAGCAGCCCCTCAGGGGTTAGGCGCAATCAGCCCCAGCATTTT. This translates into CASSPSGVRRNQPQHF.

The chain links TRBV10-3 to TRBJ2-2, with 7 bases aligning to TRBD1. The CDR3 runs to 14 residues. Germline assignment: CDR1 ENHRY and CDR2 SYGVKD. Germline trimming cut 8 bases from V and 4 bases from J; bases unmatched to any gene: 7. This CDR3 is CAIAGAGGTGELFF. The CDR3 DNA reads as TGTGCCATCGCCGGGGCAGGGGGCACCGGGGAGCTGTTTTTT.

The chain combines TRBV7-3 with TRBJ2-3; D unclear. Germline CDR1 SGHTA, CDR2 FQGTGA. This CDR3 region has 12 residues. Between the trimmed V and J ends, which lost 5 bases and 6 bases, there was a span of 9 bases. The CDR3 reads CASSAVKDTQYF. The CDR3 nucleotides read TGTGCCAGCAGCGCGGTTAAGGATACGCAGTATTTT.

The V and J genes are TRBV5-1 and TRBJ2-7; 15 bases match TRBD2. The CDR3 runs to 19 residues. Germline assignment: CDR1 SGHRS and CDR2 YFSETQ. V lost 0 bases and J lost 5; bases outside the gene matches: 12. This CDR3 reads CASSLGGLAGGWRPNEQYF. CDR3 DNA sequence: TGCGCCAGCAGCTTGGGGGGACTAGCGGGAGGATGGCGCCCGAACGAGCAGTACTTC.

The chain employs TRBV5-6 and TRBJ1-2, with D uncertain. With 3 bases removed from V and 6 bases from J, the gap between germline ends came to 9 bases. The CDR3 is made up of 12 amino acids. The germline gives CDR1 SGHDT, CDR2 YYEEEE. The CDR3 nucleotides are TGTGCCAGCAGCTCGGCCGGGGATGGCTACACCTTC. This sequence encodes CASSSAGDGYTF.

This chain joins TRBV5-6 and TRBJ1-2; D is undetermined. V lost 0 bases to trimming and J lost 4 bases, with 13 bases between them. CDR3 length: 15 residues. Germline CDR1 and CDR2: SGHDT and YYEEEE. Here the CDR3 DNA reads TGTGCCAGCAGCTTGGAAGGAGGCAGTCTCTATGGCTACACCTTC. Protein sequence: CASSLEGGSLYGYTF. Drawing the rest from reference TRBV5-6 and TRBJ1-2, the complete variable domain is DAGVTQSPTHLIKTRGQQVTLRCSPKSGHDTVSWYQQALGQGPQFIFQYYEEEERQRGNFPDRFSGHQFPNYSSELNVNALLLGDSALYLCASSLEGGSLYGYTFGSGTRLTVV.

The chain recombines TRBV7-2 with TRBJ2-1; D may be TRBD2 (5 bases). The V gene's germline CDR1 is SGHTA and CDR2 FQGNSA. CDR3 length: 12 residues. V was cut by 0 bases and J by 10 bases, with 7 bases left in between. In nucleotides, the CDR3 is TGTGCCAGCAGCTTAGCTCCGGGAGAGCAGTTCTTC. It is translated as CASSLAPGEQFF.

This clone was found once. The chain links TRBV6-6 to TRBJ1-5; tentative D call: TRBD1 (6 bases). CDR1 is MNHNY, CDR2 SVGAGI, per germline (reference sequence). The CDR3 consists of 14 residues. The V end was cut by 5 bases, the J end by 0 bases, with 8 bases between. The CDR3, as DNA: TGTGCCAGCAGTGGACAGCCTAGCAATCAGCCCCAGCATTTT. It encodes CASSGQPSNQPQHF.

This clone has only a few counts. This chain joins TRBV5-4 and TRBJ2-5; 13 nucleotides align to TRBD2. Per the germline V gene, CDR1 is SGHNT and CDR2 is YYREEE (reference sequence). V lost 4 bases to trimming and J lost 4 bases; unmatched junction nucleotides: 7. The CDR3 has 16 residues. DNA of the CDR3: TGTGCCAGCAGCCGACTGGGACTAGCGGGAATAGAGACCCAGTACTTC. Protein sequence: CASSRLGLAGIETQYF. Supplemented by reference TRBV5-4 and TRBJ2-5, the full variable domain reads ETGVTQSPTHLIKTRGQQVTLRCSSQSGHNTVSWYQQALGQGPQFIFQYYREEENGRGNFPPRFSGLQFPNYSSELNVNALELDDSALYLCASSRLGLAGIETQYFGPGTRLLVL.

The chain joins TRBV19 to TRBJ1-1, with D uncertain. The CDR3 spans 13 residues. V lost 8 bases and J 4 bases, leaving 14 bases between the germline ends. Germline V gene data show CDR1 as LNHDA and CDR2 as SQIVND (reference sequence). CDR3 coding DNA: TGTGCCAGTCTCACGGGTTGGAGCACTGAAGCTTTCTTT. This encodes CASLTGWSTEAFF.

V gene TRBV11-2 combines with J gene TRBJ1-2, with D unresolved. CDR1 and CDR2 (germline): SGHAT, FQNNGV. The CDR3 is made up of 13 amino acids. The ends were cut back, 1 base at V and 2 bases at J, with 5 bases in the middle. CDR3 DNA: TGTGCCAGCAGCTTAGGGGAGAACTATGGCTACACCTTC. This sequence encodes CASSLGENYGYTF.

CDR3 in DNA: TGTGCCAGCAGCTTAGTCCGGGGCGGGAGACTTTACAATGAGCAGTTCTTC. Protein product: CASSLVRGGRLYNEQFF. The gene calls are TRBV7-2 and TRBJ2-1, with 7 nucleotides matching TRBD2. The V gene end was trimmed by 1 base and the J gene end by 4 bases; junction bases not matched to a gene: 10. Germline CDR1 SGHTA, CDR2 FQGNSA. This CDR3 has 17 residues.

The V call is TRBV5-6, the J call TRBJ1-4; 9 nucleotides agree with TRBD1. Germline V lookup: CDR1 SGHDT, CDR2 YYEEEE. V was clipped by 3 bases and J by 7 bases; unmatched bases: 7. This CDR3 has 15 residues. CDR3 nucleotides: TGTGCCAGCAGCTATTCGACAGGGGGGGCTGAAAAACTGTTTTTT. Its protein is CASSYSTGGAEKLFF.

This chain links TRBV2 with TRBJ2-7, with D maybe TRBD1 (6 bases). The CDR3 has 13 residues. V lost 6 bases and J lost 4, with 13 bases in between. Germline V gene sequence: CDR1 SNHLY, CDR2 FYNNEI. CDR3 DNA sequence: TGTGCCAGCAGAGGCCCAGGGGATTACGAGCAGTACTTC. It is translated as CASRGPGDYEQYF.

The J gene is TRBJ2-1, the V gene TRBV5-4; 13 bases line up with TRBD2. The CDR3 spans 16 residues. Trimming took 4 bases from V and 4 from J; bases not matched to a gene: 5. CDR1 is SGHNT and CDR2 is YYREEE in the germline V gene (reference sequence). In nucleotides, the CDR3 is TGTGCCAGCAGCACTTGGACTAGCGGGAGTTACAATGAGCAGTTCTTC. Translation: CASSTWTSGSYNEQFF.

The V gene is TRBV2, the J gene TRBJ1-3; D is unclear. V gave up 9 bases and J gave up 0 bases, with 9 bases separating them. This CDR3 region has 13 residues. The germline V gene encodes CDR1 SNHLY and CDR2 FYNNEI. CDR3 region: CASFLSSGNTIYF. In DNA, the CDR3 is TGTGCCAGTTTCTTGAGCTCTGGAAACACCATATATTTT.

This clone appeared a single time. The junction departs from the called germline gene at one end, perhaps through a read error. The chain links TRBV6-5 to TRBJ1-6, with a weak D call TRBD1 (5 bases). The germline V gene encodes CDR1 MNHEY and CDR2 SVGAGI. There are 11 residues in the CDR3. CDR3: CASSSGGTLVF. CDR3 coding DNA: TGTGCCAGCAGTTCCGGCGGGACTCTGGTCTTT.

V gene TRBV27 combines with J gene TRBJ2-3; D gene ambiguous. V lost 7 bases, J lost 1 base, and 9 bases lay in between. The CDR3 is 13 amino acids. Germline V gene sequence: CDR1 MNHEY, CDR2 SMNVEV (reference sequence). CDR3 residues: CASISPGTDTQYF. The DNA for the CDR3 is TGTGCCAGCATTTCTCCGGGCACAGATACGCAGTATTTT.

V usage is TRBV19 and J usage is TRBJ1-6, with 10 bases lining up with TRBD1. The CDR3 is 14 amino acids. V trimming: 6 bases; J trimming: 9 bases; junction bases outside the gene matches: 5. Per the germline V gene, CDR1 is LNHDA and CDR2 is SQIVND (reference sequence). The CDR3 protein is CASRWGQGSSPLHF. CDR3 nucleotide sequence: TGTGCCAGTAGATGGGGACAGGGGAGTTCACCCCTCCACTTT.

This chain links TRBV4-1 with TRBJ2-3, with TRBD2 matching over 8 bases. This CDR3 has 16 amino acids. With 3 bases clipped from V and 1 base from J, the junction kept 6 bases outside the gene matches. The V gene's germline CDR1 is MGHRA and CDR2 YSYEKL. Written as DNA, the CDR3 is TGCGCCAGCAGCCACCCCGGGACTAGGCGCACAGATACGCAGTATTTT. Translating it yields CASSHPGTRRTDTQYF.

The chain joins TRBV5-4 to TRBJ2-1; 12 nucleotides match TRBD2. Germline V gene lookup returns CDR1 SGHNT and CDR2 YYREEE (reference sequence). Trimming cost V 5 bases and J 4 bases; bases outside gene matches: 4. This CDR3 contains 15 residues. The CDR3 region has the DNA TGTGCCAGCAGACTAGCGGGGGGATCTTACAATGAGCAGTTCTTC. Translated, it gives CASRLAGGSYNEQFF.

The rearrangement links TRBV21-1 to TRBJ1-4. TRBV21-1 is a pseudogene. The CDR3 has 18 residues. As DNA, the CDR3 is TGTGCCAGCAGCAATAGTTGCGGAAGTACCGCAACTAATGAAAAACTGTTTTTT. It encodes CASSNSCGSTATNEKLFF.

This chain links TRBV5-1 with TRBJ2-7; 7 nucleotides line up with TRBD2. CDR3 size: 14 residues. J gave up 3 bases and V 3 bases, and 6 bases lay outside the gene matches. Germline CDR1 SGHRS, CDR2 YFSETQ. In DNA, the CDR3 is TGCGCCAGCAGCTCCGGACTAGGCATCTACGAGCAGTACTTC. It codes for CASSSGLGIYEQYF.

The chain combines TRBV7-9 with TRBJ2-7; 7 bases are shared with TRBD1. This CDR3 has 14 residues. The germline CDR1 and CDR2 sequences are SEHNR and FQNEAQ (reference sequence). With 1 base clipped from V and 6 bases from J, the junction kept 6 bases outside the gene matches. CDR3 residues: CASSLEGAAAEQYF. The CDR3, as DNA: TGTGCCAGCAGCTTAGAGGGGGCTGCCGCCGAGCAGTACTTC.

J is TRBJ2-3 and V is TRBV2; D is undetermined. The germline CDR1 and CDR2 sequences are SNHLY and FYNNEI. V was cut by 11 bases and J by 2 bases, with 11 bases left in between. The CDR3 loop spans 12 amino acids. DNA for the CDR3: TGTGCCGTACAGATTTACACAGATACGCAGTATTTT. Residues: CAVQIYTDTQYF.

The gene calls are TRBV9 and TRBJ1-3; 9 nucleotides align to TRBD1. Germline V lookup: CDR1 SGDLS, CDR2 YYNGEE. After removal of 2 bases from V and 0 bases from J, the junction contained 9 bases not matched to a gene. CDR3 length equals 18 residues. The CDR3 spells CASSVPPGQGSSGNTIYF. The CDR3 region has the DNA TGTGCCAGCAGCGTGCCCCCGGGACAGGGAAGCTCTGGAAACACCATATATTTT.

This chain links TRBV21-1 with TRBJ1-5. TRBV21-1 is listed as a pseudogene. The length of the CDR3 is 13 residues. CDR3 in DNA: TGTGCCAGCGGCGCAACTCTAGGTCAGCCCCAGCATTTT. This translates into CASGATLGQPQHF.

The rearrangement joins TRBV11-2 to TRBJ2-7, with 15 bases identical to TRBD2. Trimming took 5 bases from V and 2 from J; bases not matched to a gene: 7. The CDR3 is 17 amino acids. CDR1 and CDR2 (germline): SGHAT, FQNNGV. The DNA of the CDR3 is TGTGCCAGCAGCGAAGCGGGACTAGCGGGAGGAGCCTACGAGCAGTACTTC. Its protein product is CASSEAGLAGGAYEQYF.

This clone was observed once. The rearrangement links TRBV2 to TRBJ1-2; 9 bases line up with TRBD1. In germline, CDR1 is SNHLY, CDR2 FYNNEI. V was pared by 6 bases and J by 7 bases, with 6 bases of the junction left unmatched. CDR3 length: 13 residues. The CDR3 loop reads CASSRDRASGYTF. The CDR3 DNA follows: TGTGCCAGCAGCCGGGACAGGGCGTCTGGCTACACCTTC.

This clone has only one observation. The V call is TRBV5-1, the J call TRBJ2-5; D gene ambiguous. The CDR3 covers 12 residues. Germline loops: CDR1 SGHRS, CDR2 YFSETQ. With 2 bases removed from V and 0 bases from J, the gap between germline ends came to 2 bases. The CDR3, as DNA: TGCGCCAGCAGCTTCTACCAAGAGACCCAGTACTTC. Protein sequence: CASSFYQETQYF.